A single sample is the source of the 21 T cell receptor beta chains below, sequenced in a study of T cells in Graves' hyperthyroidism and ophthalmopathy. It was RNA transcripts that yielded the amplified TCR beta CDR3 regions. RT-PCR in the first round (using the HTBI primer set) targeted the TCR CDR3. MiXCR, applied by TCRdb to the multiplex PCR reads, yields one record per CDR3 protein. The sample includes some 300,000 distinct CDR3 sequences, approximately 19% seen only once; the top ten take 35% to 45%. The sequenced material came from blood. All receptors come from a man aged 50 to 59 with Graves' ophthalmopathy.

This clonotype appeared a few times. The rearrangement joins TRBV7-9 to TRBJ1-3; D uncertain. The CDR3 covers 13 residues. V was pared by 4 bases and J by 1 base, with 5 bases between. The germline gives CDR1 SEHNR, CDR2 FQNEAQ (reference sequence). The CDR3, as DNA: TGTGCCAGCAGCTCCTCGTCTGGAAACACCATATATTTT. This translates into CASSSSSGNTIYF.

V gene TRBV6-1 combines with J gene TRBJ1-3; 9 bases agree with TRBD1. V was pared by 2 bases and J by 2 bases, with 4 bases of the junction left unmatched. The CDR3 consists of 16 residues. From germline, CDR1 is MNHNS and CDR2 SASEGT. Here the CDR3 reads CASSEHGTGPGNTIYF. The CDR3 DNA sequence: TGTGCCAGCAGTGAACACGGGACAGGGCCTGGAAACACCATATATTTT.

This clonotype was picked up many times. The chain couples TRBV6-1 to TRBJ1-1, with D possibly matching TRBD1 (5 bases). V was pared by 11 bases and J by 0 bases, with 13 bases between. Germline values: CDR1 MNHNS, CDR2 SASEGT. This CDR3 is built from 13 residues. CDR3 DNA sequence: TGTGCCGTACACCAGGGACTGAACACTGAAGCTTTCTTT. Its protein product is CAVHQGLNTEAFF.

This clonotype was seen ten or more times. The CDR3 coding sequence is TGTGCCGCCGGGCTGAACTGGAGGGATACGCAGTATTTT. The encoded protein is CAAGLNWRDTQYF. The V call is TRBV12-3 or TRBV12-4, the J call TRBJ2-3; D is perhaps TRBD2 (5 bases). Trimming stripped 11 bases from V and 6 bases from J, with 18 bases between. CDR3 length equals 13 residues.

This clonotype was seen many times. CDR3 sequence: CASSLSPGRAYEQYF. The CDR3 coding sequence is TGTGCCAGCAGTTTATCCCCAGGACGAGCCTACGAGCAGTACTTC. V and J are TRBV28 and TRBJ2-7, with D unclear. The CDR3 runs 15 residues. V was pared by 1 base and J by 2 bases, with 12 bases between. The germline gives CDR1 MDHEN, CDR2 SYDVKM. The complete variable domain, with remaining parts taken from reference TRBV28 and TRBJ2-7, reads DVKVTQSSRYLVKRTGEKVFLECVQDMDHENMFWYRQDPGLGLRLIYFSYDVKMKEKGDIPEGYSVSREKKERFSLILESASTNQTSMYLCASSLSPGRAYEQYFGPGTRLTVT.

This clonotype was recorded at least ten times. The chain carries TRBV2 and TRBJ2-3; TRBD1 agrees at 9 bases. Per germline, CDR1 SNHLY and CDR2 FYNNEI. This CDR3 region has 16 residues. Germline trimming cut 8 bases from V and 4 bases from J; bases unmatched to any gene: 13. CDR3 in DNA: TGTGCCAGCCCTAGGGGTCCGGGACAGGGTTCAGATACGCAGTATTTT. It encodes CASPRGPGQGSDTQYF.

This clonotype was seen many times. This sequence joins TRBV5-1 and TRBJ2-1; D is perhaps TRBD2 (5 bases). This CDR3 spans 15 amino acids. Trimming removed 0 bases at V and 8 bases at J, with 15 bases between. Germline CDR1 is SGHRS and CDR2 is YFSETQ. The chain's CDR3 is CASSLDGTAGDEQFF. The CDR3 coding sequence is TGCGCCAGCAGCTTGGATGGAACGGCCGGGGATGAGCAGTTCTTC.

The V and J genes are TRBV12-3 or TRBV12-4 and TRBJ2-5; 7 nucleotides agree with TRBD1. V dropped 3 bases and J dropped 13; count of bases not matched to a gene: 11. CDR3 length: 13 amino acids. The CDR3 protein is CASSLNRGTPPYF. In DNA form, the CDR3 reads TGTGCCAGCAGTTTGAACAGGGGAACCCCCCCGTACTTC.

This sequence joins TRBV20-1 and TRBJ2-1; the match to TRBD1 covers 9 bases. J gave up 9 bases and V 3 bases, and 9 bases lay outside the gene matches. CDR3 length: 14 residues. In germline, CDR1 is DFQATT, CDR2 SNEGSKA (reference sequence). CDR3 DNA: TGCAGTGCTAGCCCTCCGGGACAGGGTATTGAGCAGTTCTTC. Its translation: CSASPPGQGIEQFF.

The V call is TRBV3-1, the J call TRBJ1-5; D is possibly TRBD1 (5 bases). The CDR3 has 14 residues. CDR1 and CDR2 from the germline V gene are LGHDT and YNNKEL (reference sequence). The ends were cut back, 3 bases at V and 3 bases at J, with 9 bases in the middle. Here the CDR3 DNA reads TGTGCCAGCAGCCACGCCGGGACCAATCAGCCCCAGCATTTT. Protein sequence: CASSHAGTNQPQHF. The entire variable domain, with the rest obtained from reference TRBV3-1 and TRBJ1-5, is as follows: DTAVSQTPKYLVTQMGNDKSIKCEQNLGHDTMYWYKQDSKKFLKIMFSYNNKELIINETVPNRFSPKSPDKAHLNLHINSLELGDSAVYFCASSHAGTNQPQHFGDGTRLSIL.

This chain connects TRBV14 to TRBJ1-1; tentatively, D is TRBD1 (6 bases). The CDR3 contains 14 residues. Germline CDR1 SGHDN, CDR2 FVKESK. V lost 9 bases, J lost 1 base, and 15 bases lay in between. Written as DNA, the CDR3 is TGTGCCAGAGAATCAGGGGAATCGAACACTGAAGCTTTCTTT. It yields the protein CARESGESNTEAFF.

This clonotype was detected many times. This chain connects TRBV11-1 to TRBJ2-5, with TRBD2 matching over 14 bases. CDR1 is SGHAT, CDR2 FQDESV, per germline (reference sequence). The V gene end was trimmed by 0 bases and the J gene end by 4 bases; junction bases not matched to a gene: 4. The CDR3 contains 17 residues. The CDR3 DNA is TGTGCCAGCAGCTTAGCGAGGGGGACTAGCGGGAGAGAGACCCAGTACTTC. Translation gives CASSLARGTSGRETQYF.

The chain employs TRBV10-3 and TRBJ1-1; 8 positions agree with TRBD1. CDR1 ENHRY and CDR2 SYGVKD come from the germline V gene. The CDR3 spans 14 residues. V was pared by 3 bases and J by 10 bases, with 10 bases of the junction left unmatched. This chain's CDR3 is CAISEWTGQQGAFF. CDR3 in DNA: TGTGCCATCAGTGAATGGACAGGGCAACAGGGAGCTTTCTTT.

The table lists this clonotype with a few counts. The CDR3 DNA reads TGTGCCAGCAATCCGGTTAGCTATGGCTACACCTTC. Its protein is CASNPVSYGYTF. The V gene is TRBV7-2, the J gene TRBJ1-2, with D hard to call. V lost 7 bases and J lost 4, with 10 bases in between. CDR3 length: 12 amino acids. CDR1 is SGHTA, CDR2 FQGNSA, per germline.

Many counts were recorded for this clonotype. The rearrangement links TRBV20-1 to TRBJ1-1; maybe TRBD1 (5 bases). Germline V gene lookup returns CDR1 DFQATT and CDR2 SNEGSKA (reference sequence). The V gene lost 6 bases and the J gene lost 0 bases, with 14 bases spanning the gap. The CDR3 length is 14 residues. CDR3 DNA: TGCAGTGCCGTGAGAGGGGCCTTGAACACTGAAGCTTTCTTT. Its protein product is CSAVRGALNTEAFF.

The chain links TRBV29-1 to TRBJ1-5; D is possibly TRBD1 (5 bases). In germline, CDR1 is SQVTM, CDR2 ANQGSEA. The CDR3 length is 13 residues. V was pared by 4 bases and J by 3 bases, with 10 bases between. The CDR3 DNA reads as TGCAGCGTTGCGGAGGGGCTCAATCAGCCCCAGCATTTT. It specifies CSVAEGLNQPQHF.

This chain uses TRBV6-1 with TRBJ2-7, with D perhaps matching TRBD1 or TRBD2 (5 bases each). The CDR3 sequence is 12 residues long. Deletions cut 10 bases from V and 0 bases from J, with 10 bases between. The germline CDR1 and CDR2 sequences are MNHNS and SASEGT. The CDR3 here is CAIGASSYEQYF. CDR3 nucleotides: TGTGCCATCGGGGCCAGCTCCTACGAGCAGTACTTC.

V usage is TRBV9 and J usage is TRBJ2-7; TRBD2 might be the D (5 bases). V was cut by 0 bases and J by 5 bases, with 15 bases left in between. Germline values: CDR1 SGDLS, CDR2 YYNGEE. The CDR3 covers 15 residues. Written as DNA, the CDR3 is TGTGCCAGCAGCGTAGATTCCGGTTCCGGGGACGAGCAGTACTTC. Encoded protein: CASSVDSGSGDEQYF.

The V gene is TRBV7-9, the J gene TRBJ2-3; 9 positions match TRBD2. This CDR3 comprises 15 residues. Germline lookup yields CDR1 SEHNR and CDR2 FQNEAQ (reference sequence). The V segment lost 4 bases and the J segment 4 bases; nucleotides outside the gene matches: 6. This CDR3 is CASSYLAGAPDTQYF. In DNA form, the CDR3 reads TGTGCCAGCAGCTACTTAGCGGGAGCCCCAGATACGCAGTATTTT.

There are a few counts of this clonotype. The chain joins TRBV6-2 or TRBV6-3 to TRBJ2-7, with D possibly TRBD1 on 6 matching bases. From germline, CDR1 is MNHEY and CDR2 SVGEGT. V was trimmed by 0 bases and J by 5 bases, leaving 23 bases between them. The CDR3 covers 18 residues. CDR3 region: CASSYSDRSETKGDEQYF. The CDR3 coding sequence is TGTGCCAGCAGTTACTCAGATCGATCGGAGACTAAGGGGGACGAGCAGTACTTC.

V is TRBV7-9 and J is TRBJ2-1; possibly TRBD2 for D (5 bases). The germline V gene encodes CDR1 SEHNR and CDR2 FQNEAQ (reference sequence). V was cut by 5 bases and J by 6 bases, with 14 bases left in between. The CDR3 consists of 14 residues. The CDR3 is CASSPPQRINEQFF. The DNA of the CDR3 is TGTGCCAGCAGCCCACCCCAGCGGATCAATGAGCAGTTCTTC.